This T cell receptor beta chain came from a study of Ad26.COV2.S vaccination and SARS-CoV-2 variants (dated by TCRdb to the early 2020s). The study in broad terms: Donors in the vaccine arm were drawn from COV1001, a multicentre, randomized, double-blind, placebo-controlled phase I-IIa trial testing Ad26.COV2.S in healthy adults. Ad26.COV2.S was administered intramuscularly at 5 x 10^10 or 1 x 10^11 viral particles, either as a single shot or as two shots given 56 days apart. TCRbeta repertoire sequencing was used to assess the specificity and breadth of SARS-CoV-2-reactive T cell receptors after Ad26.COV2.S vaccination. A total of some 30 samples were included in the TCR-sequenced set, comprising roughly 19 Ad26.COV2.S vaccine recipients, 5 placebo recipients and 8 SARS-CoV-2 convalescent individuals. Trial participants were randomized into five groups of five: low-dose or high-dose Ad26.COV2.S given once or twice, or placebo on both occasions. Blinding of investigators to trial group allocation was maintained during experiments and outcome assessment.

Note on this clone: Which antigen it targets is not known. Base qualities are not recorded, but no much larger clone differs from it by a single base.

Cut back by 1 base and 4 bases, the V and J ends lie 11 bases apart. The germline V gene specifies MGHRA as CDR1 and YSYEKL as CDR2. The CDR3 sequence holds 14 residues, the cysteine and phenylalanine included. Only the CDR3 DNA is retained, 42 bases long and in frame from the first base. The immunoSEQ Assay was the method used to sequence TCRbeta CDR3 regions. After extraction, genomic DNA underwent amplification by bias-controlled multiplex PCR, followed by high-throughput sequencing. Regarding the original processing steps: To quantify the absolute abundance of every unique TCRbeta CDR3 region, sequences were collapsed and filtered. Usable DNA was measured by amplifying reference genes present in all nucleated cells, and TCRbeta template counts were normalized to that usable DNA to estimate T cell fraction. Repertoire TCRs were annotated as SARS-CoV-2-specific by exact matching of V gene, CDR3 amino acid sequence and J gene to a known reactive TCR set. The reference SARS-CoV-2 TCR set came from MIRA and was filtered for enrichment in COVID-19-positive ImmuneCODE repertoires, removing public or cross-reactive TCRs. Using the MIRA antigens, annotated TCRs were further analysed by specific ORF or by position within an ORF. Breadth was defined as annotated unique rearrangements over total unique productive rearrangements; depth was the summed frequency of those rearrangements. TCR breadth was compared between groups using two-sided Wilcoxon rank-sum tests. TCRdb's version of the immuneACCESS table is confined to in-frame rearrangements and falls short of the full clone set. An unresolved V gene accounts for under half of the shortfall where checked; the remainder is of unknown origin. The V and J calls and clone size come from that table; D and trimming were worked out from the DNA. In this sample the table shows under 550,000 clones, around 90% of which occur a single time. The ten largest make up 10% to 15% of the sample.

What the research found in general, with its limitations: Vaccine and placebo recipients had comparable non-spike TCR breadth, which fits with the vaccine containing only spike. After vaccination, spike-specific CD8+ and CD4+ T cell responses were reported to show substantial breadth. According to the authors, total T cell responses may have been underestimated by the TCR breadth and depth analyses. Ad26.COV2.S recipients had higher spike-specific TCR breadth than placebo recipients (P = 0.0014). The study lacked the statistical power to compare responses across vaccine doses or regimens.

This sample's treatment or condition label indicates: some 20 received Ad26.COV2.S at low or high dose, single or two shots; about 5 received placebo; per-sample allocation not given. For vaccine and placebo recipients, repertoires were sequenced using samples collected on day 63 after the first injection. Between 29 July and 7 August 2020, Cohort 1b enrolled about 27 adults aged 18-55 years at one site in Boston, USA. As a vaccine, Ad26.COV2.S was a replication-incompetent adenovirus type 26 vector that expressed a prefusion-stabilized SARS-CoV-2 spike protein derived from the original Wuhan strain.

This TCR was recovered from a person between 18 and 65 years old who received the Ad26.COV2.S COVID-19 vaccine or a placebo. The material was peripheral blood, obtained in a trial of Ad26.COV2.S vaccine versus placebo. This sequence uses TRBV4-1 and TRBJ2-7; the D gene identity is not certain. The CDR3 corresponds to CASSQGVMGYEQYF. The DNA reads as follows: TGCGCCAGCAGCCAAGGAGTCATGGGGTACGAGCAGTACTTC.